This T cell receptor (beta chain) was identified during a study of identical twins. General study points: There were fewer insertions in abundant cord blood beta clonotypes, but memory repertoires showed no such pattern. An excess of low generation probability was shown by twin-shared out-of-frame alpha sequences.

One entry per CDR3 protein results from TCRdb running MiXCR on the 5' RACE reads. This sample has 550,000 to 700,000 distinct CDR3 sequences, with just under 10% found just once. This clonotype was seen ten or more times. Its antigen is undetermined. Trimming shortened V by 7 bases and J by 2 bases, and 7 bases separated the two germline ends. The CDR3 runs to 13 residues. Germline CDR1 is KGHDR and CDR2 is SFDVKD. This same sample was also taken into another study, of yellow fever vaccine responses in identical twins.

The TCR was taken from a woman in her late teens or twenties in good health. The sequenced material came from PBMCs. The rearrangement joins TRBV24-1 to TRBJ2-2; TRBD1 might be the D (5 bases). In nucleotides, the CDR3 is TGTGCCACCAGACAGGCTAACACCGGGGAGCTGTTTTTT. Its protein is CATRQANTGELFF.